The 29 T cell receptor beta chains below were found in one sample sequenced in a study of response to subunit inactivated influenza vaccine. TCRdb itself ran the RT-PCR reads through MiXCR, one entry per CDR3 protein. The sample records roughly 190,000 distinct CDR3 sequences, approximately 14% being singletons. Sequenced here: CD8+ T cells sorted from PBMCs, sampled about 5 days after vaccination. The receptors stem from a man aged 50 to 60 who received an inactivated influenza vaccine.

Of note for this clonotype: This may come from a read error, since a much larger clone is one base off. As DNA, the CDR3 is TGTGCCATCAGTGAGTCTCGGACTAGCCGCTACGAGCAGTACTTC. Translating it yields CAISESRTSRYEQYF. The genes are TRBV10-3 and TRBJ2-7; TRBD2 aligns across 8 bases. CDR3 size: 15 residues. Trimming took 0 bases from V and 3 from J; bases not matched to a gene: 4. Germline-derived CDR1 and CDR2 are ENHRY and SYGVKD.

This clonotype has only a few counts. The V gene is TRBV10-3, the J gene TRBJ2-7, with 8 bases that match TRBD2. V shed 2 bases, J shed 3 bases, and the junction held 3 bases outside the gene matches. The CDR3 sequence is 14 residues long. Germline V lookup: CDR1 ENHRY, CDR2 SYGVKD. The CDR3 here is CAISEAGGLYEQYF. The CDR3 coding sequence is TGTGCCATCAGTGAGGCGGGAGGACTCTACGAGCAGTACTTC.

The rearrangement uses TRBV30 and TRBJ2-7, with 7 bases fitting TRBD1. Germline CDR1 is GTSNPN and CDR2 is SVGIG (reference sequence). The CDR3 loop spans 14 amino acids. V lost 0 bases and J lost 7; bases outside the gene matches: 9. The CDR3 nucleotides read TGTGCCTGGAGTGTGGGCAGGGGGTCTAGTGAGCAGTACTTC. Encoded protein: CAWSVGRGSSEQYF.

This clonotype was observed at least ten times. This chain uses TRBV12-3 or TRBV12-4 with TRBJ2-3; 7 nucleotides align to TRBD1. V gave up 5 bases and J gave up 4 bases; unmatched junction bases: 12. The CDR3 extends over 16 amino acids. CDR3 bases: TGTGCCAGCAGTCAGAACAGGGGAACGGACCCAGATACGCAGTATTTT. It translates to CASSQNRGTDPDTQYF.

This clonotype showed up just a few times. The chain uses TRBV7-7 and TRBJ2-2, with TRBD1 matching over 9 bases. The CDR3 loop spans 16 amino acids. Germline values: CDR1 SSHAT, CDR2 FNYEAQ (reference sequence). V shed 4 bases and J 3 bases; nucleotides not matched to a gene: 6. The CDR3 region is CASSSFRDRDTGELFF. CDR3 nucleotides: TGTGCCAGCAGCTCATTCAGGGACAGGGACACCGGGGAGCTGTTTTTT.

The chain combines TRBV25-1 with TRBJ2-6; 7 nucleotides align to TRBD1. Germline V gene data show CDR1 as MGHDK and CDR2 as SYGVNS. J gave up 4 bases and V 5 bases, and 2 bases lay outside the gene matches. The CDR3 runs 14 residues. CDR3 residues: CASSPGQGANVLTF. CDR3 DNA sequence: TGTGCCAGCAGTCCGGGACAGGGGGCCAACGTCCTGACTTTC.

This chain connects TRBV7-9 to TRBJ2-1; TRBD1 agrees at 7 bases. Trimming at V came to 5 bases and at J to 3 bases, leaving 7 bases not matched to a gene. CDR3 length: 15 residues. From germline, CDR1 is SEHNR and CDR2 FQNEAQ (reference sequence). The CDR3 sequence: CASSGTEGYYNEQFF. In DNA form, the CDR3 reads TGTGCCAGCAGCGGGACAGAGGGTTACTACAATGAGCAGTTCTTC.

This clonotype appeared a few times. V usage is TRBV5-5 and J usage is TRBJ1-2; D remains ambiguous. This CDR3 has 16 amino acids. V was shortened by 4 bases and J by 3 bases, with 19 bases between the two germline ends. Germline lookup yields CDR1 SGHKS and CDR2 YYEKEE (reference sequence). CDR3 DNA sequence: TGTGCCAGCAGCCCAGCCGGCCTCGAGGGAGACTATGGCTACACCTTC. It yields the protein CASSPAGLEGDYGYTF.

This clonotype was observed a few times. The genes are TRBV27 and TRBJ1-6, with a tentative D call TRBD1 (5 bases). Germline values: CDR1 MNHEY, CDR2 SMNVEV (reference sequence). Trimming pared 1 base from V and 3 bases from J, leaving 13 bases between. The CDR3 length is 17 residues. The CDR3 protein is CASSLWSGMLYNSPLHF. CDR3 coding DNA: TGTGCCAGCAGTTTATGGTCAGGGATGCTCTATAATTCACCCCTCCACTTT.

This clonotype was detected a few times. This chain links TRBV4-2 with TRBJ2-1; 7 nucleotides agree with TRBD2. Germline CDR1 reads LGHNA; CDR2 reads YNFKEQ. V shed 5 bases, J shed 0 bases, and the junction held 13 bases outside the gene matches. The CDR3 totals 18 residues. CDR3 sequence (DNA): TGTGCCAGCAGCACATCATGGTTGCGGGGGAGCTCCTACAATGAGCAGTTCTTC. Translating it yields CASSTSWLRGSSYNEQFF.

The chain has TRBV7-9 and TRBJ2-1; D is possibly TRBD1 or TRBD2 (5 bases each). The CDR3 covers 11 residues. The V gene lost 6 bases and the J gene lost 15 bases, with 15 bases spanning the gap. CDR1 SEHNR and CDR2 FQNEAQ come from the germline V gene (reference sequence). This CDR3 reads CASRGPLNRFF. DNA for the CDR3: TGTGCCAGCAGGGGACCTCTTAACAGGTTCTTC. Full variable domain (remainder filled in from reference TRBV7-9 and TRBJ2-1): DTGVSQNPRHKITKRGQNVTFRCDPISEHNRLYWYRQTLGQGPEFLTYFQNEAQLEKSRLLSDRFSAERPKGSFSTLEIQRTEQGDSAMYLCASRGPLNRFFGPGTRLTVL.

This clonotype appeared a few times. The germline gene is not matched at one end of the junction; a read error may be the cause. V is TRBV12-3 or TRBV12-4 and J is TRBJ2-7, with 7 bases aligning to TRBD1. The CDR3 totals 12 residues. This CDR3 is CASRDGQDPFSF. The CDR3, as DNA: TGTGCCAGCAGAGACGGACAGGATCCCTTCTCCTTC.

This clonotype was seen repeatedly, ten times or more. The rearrangement joins TRBV25-1 to TRBJ2-7; 11 nucleotides agree with TRBD1. The germline V gene encodes CDR1 MGHDK and CDR2 SYGVNS. This CDR3 is 13 amino acids long. V lost 6 bases, J lost 4 bases, and 2 bases stayed unmatched. The CDR3 sequence is CASSRDRGYEQYF. CDR3 nucleotides: TGTGCCAGCAGCCGGGACAGGGGGTACGAGCAGTACTTC.

J is TRBJ2-7 and V is TRBV28, with D hard to call. This CDR3 is 13 amino acids long. Germline-derived CDR1 and CDR2 are MDHEN and SYDVKM. V was shortened by 3 bases and J by 4 bases, with 10 bases between the two germline ends. The CDR3 DNA is TGTGCCAGCAGTTTGGCCTATTTGTACGAGCAGTACTTC. Translation: CASSLAYLYEQYF. The variable domain in full, with the rest retrieved from reference TRBV28 and TRBJ2-7, is DVKVTQSSRYLVKRTGEKVFLECVQDMDHENMFWYRQDPGLGLRLIYFSYDVKMKEKGDIPEGYSVSREKKERFSLILESASTNQTSMYLCASSLAYLYEQYFGPGTRLTVT.

This clonotype was seen a handful of times. The chain is built from TRBV5-1 and TRBJ2-7; D is tentatively TRBD1 or TRBD2 (5 bases each). The ends were cut back, 4 bases at V and 0 bases at J, with 8 bases in the middle. The CDR3 covers 13 residues. Germline CDR1 SGHRS, CDR2 YFSETQ. The CDR3 sequence is CASSAGTSYEQYF. CDR3 nucleotide sequence: TGCGCCAGCAGCGCCGGGACCTCCTACGAGCAGTACTTC.

The chain links TRBV7-9 to TRBJ2-5; D might be TRBD1 or TRBD2, each matching 5 bases. The germline V gene has CDR1 SEHNR and CDR2 FQNEAQ (reference sequence). V was shortened by 2 bases and J by 3 bases, with 13 bases between the two germline ends. The CDR3 sequence is 15 residues long. The CDR3 is CASSLISGSKETQYF. CDR3 nucleotide sequence: TGTGCCAGCAGCTTAATTTCAGGGAGTAAAGAGACCCAGTACTTC.

In its sample, this clonotype was seen many times. V is TRBV12-3 or TRBV12-4 and J is TRBJ1-3; 9 nucleotides line up with TRBD1. The CDR3 sequence is 15 residues long. The V and J ends lost 8 bases and 8 bases, in that order; junction bases with no gene match: 13. The CDR3 reads CASSRTGDYADTIYF. CDR3 bases: TGTGCCAGCTCTAGGACAGGGGACTACGCGGACACCATATATTTT.

The V and J genes are TRBV6-5 and TRBJ2-7; D is unclear. There are 16 residues in the CDR3. The germline gives CDR1 MNHEY, CDR2 SVGAGI. Trimming removed 0 bases from V and 0 bases from J, with 12 bases in between. The CDR3 protein is CASSYSPVALSYEQYF. The CDR3 DNA sequence: TGTGCCAGCAGTTACTCGCCCGTGGCGCTCTCCTACGAGCAGTACTTC.

The V gene is TRBV2, the J gene TRBJ2-7; D remains ambiguous. This CDR3 has 12 residues. CDR1 and CDR2 (germline): SNHLY, FYNNEI. Trimming removed 6 bases at V and 3 bases at J, with 9 bases between. The CDR3 sequence: CASRGPSYEQYF. DNA of the CDR3: TGTGCCAGCAGGGGTCCTAGCTACGAGCAGTACTTC.

The V and J genes are TRBV11-1 and TRBJ2-1; 10 nucleotides align to TRBD2. The CDR3 has 18 amino acids. The junction had 15 bases not matched to a gene; V was cut back by 2 bases and J by 8 bases. Germline V gene lookup returns CDR1 SGHAT and CDR2 FQDESV (reference sequence). CDR3 residues: CASSLTLSPSGRHDEQFF. The CDR3 bases are TGTGCCAGCAGCTTAACCTTGAGCCCTAGCGGGAGACACGATGAGCAGTTCTTC.

This clonotype has just a few counts. The genes are TRBV4-2 and TRBJ2-1, with a possible D match to TRBD1 (6 bases). CDR3 length: 14 amino acids. The V gene lost 1 base and the J gene lost 8 bases, with 12 bases spanning the gap. Germline values: CDR1 LGHNA, CDR2 YNFKEQ. CDR3 coding DNA: TGTGCCAGCAGCCAAGGGACAGTACACTATGAGCAGTTCTTC. Translated, it gives CASSQGTVHYEQFF.

At least ten counts were recorded for this clonotype. V is TRBV7-2 and J is TRBJ2-5, with D unresolved. V dropped 5 bases and J dropped 4 bases, with 14 bases sitting between them. There are 14 residues in the CDR3. Germline CDR1 SGHTA, CDR2 FQGNSA. This CDR3 reads CASSPQYLGETQYF. The CDR3 coding sequence is TGTGCCAGCAGCCCACAATACTTGGGAGAGACCCAGTACTTC. The complete variable domain, with remaining parts taken from reference TRBV7-2 and TRBJ2-5, reads GAGVSQSPSNKVTEKGKDVELRCDPISGHTALYWYRQSLGQGLEFLIYFQGNSAPDKSGLPSDRFSAERTGGSVSTLTIQRTQQEDSAVYLCASSPQYLGETQYFGPGTRLLVL.

This clonotype appeared a few times. The chain uses TRBV6-2 or TRBV6-3 and TRBJ1-3; unclear D gene. Germline assignment: CDR1 MNHEY and CDR2 SVGEGT. The length of the CDR3 is 16 residues. Trimming pared 0 bases from V and 0 bases from J, leaving 9 bases between. CDR3 sequence reads: CASSYSTPHSGNTIYF. The CDR3 DNA sequence: TGTGCCAGCAGTTACTCGACACCGCACTCTGGAAACACCATATATTTT.

The chain recombines TRBV29-1 with TRBJ2-7; maybe TRBD2 (6 bases). CDR1 and CDR2 (germline): SQVTM, ANQGSEA. This CDR3 spans 11 amino acids. Trimming pared 6 bases from V and 6 bases from J, leaving 12 bases between. CDR3: CSVPQGGEQYF. CDR3 in DNA: TGCAGCGTCCCCCAGGGAGGCGAGCAGTACTTC.

A remark on this clonotype: A much larger clone sits a single nucleotide away, making a read error possible. The CDR3 DNA follows: TGCGCCAGCAGCCAAGGGGTGAACACTGAAGCTATCTTT. It encodes CASSQGVNTEAIF. The rearrangement joins TRBV4-3 to TRBJ1-1; D call uncertain. The CDR3 extends over 13 amino acids. Germline loops: CDR1 LGHNA, CDR2 YSLEER.

Ten or more counts support this clonotype. The genes are TRBV27 and TRBJ2-3; D may be TRBD2 (5 bases). Germline CDR1 reads MNHEY; CDR2 reads SMNVEV (reference sequence). The CDR3 length is 13 residues. Trimming took off 6 bases at V and 4 bases at J, with 11 bases between the two ends. The CDR3 protein is CASRLSGADTQYF. In DNA, the CDR3 is TGTGCCAGCAGACTCTCCGGGGCAGATACGCAGTATTTT.

This clonotype was seen repeatedly, ten times or more. The rearrangement uses TRBV12-3 or TRBV12-4 and TRBJ2-2, with 9 bases matching TRBD1. This CDR3 is built from 16 residues. V shed 6 bases and J 3 bases; nucleotides not matched to a gene: 8. The CDR3 loop reads CASSLRDRVYTGELFF. The CDR3 DNA sequence: TGTGCCAGCAGCCTCCGGGACAGGGTTTACACCGGGGAGCTGTTTTTT.

The chain joins TRBV20-1 to TRBJ2-1; no definite D call. The CDR3 contains 11 residues. V was pared by 6 bases and J by 8 bases, with 11 bases between. Germline CDR1 DFQATT, CDR2 SNEGSKA (reference sequence). CDR3 in amino acids: CSAPRRDEQFF. The CDR3 DNA reads as TGCAGTGCCCCCCGACGGGATGAGCAGTTCTTC.

This clonotype was detected ten times or more. The gene calls are TRBV11-2 and TRBJ2-7; D gene uncertain. Germline lookup yields CDR1 SGHAT and CDR2 FQNNGV. V was shortened by 3 bases and J by 3 bases, with 9 bases between the two germline ends. The CDR3 is 13 amino acids. DNA for the CDR3: TGTGCCAGCAGCTTGGGATACAGCTACGAGCAGTACTTC. Protein sequence: CASSLGYSYEQYF. The variable domain in full, with the rest retrieved from reference TRBV11-2 and TRBJ2-7, is EAGVAQSPRYKIIEKRQSVAFWCNPISGHATLYWYQQILGQGPKLLIQFQNNGVVDDSQLPKDRFSAERLKGVDSTLKIQPAKLEDSAVYLCASSLGYSYEQYFGPGTRLTVT.